This T cell receptor (beta chain) was sequenced for a study of blood T cell repertoires in COVID-19 (dated by TCRdb to 2018 to 2021). General notes on the study: The collaborator samples originated in the United States, Italy and Spain and spanned the acute and convalescent phases of COVID-19. Samples were obtained from the ongoing ImmuneRACE study (first 160 participants) and from some 1,300 subjects provided by 6 global collaborators. The repertoires were released in a freely available public database intended as a resource for research on the immune response to SARS-CoV-2. Where HLA class I and class II types were available, the types were taken from metadata supplied by the sample provider, not from assay-based typing. The prospective study material was composed of cDNA or gDNA derived from T cells, B-cell-depleted T cells, or PBMCs. Deeply sampled blood TCRbeta repertoires from subjects exposed to, actively infected with, or recovered from COVID-19 were included in the dataset. The sample metadata nearly always contained a de-identified subject ID, COVID-19 status, age in years and sex.

TCRbeta CDR3 regions were amplified from genomic DNA by means of the immunoSEQ Assay, a bias-controlled multiplex PCR. In the original analysis: Nucleated cell counts per sample were estimated from amplification of reference gene primers within the assay. To quantify the absolute abundance of each unique TCRbeta CDR3 rearrangement, sequence reads were collapsed and filtered. For each sample, productive Simpson clonality was calculated as the square root of Simpson's diversity index over productive rearrangements. TCRdb took over this immuneACCESS table, retaining in-frame rearrangements with V and J assigned. Such tables are incomplete; in checked studies, under half of the missing clones stem from an unresolved V gene, and the remainder is unexplained. V and J calls and clone size come straight from that table; D and trimming were deduced from the DNA. The sample data list roughly 100,000 clones, and approximately 90% of these were observed just once. Jointly, the top ten make up roughly 4.2% of the sample.

A remark on this clone: Its antigen remains undetermined. Per-base quality was not reported, and no clone a single base away is much larger than it.

One collaborating source in Seattle enrolled patients during active infection and followed them longitudinally through the course of disease. Collaborating institutions collected whole blood in K2EDTA tubes following their own protocols. For TCRbeta analysis, collaborators shipped samples as frozen whole blood, isolated PBMCs, or DNA extracted from either of those sample types. On the study overall, not on this receptor specifically: Clinical and demographic metadata were provided uncurated, with the amount varying by source and participant.

Sequencing input: peripheral blood. The sequence was collected from a human donor with COVID-19, enrolled during active disease. The donor label of this sample is uncertain.

The sequenced DNA is TGTGCCAGCAGCCTCCTATCGAAGCGGGAAGTTAGCTCCTACAATGAGCAGTTCTTC. This sequence encodes CASSLLSKREVSSYNEQFF. The chain employs TRBV3-1 (or the pseudogene TRBV3-2) and TRBJ2-1, with 7 central nucleotides matching TRBD2. The germline V and J ends show losses of 4 bases and 0 bases respectively, and no gene match explains 15 bases of the junction. CDR1 LGHDT and CDR2 YNNKEL were looked up in the germline V gene (reference sequence). The CDR3 sequence holds 19 residues, the cysteine and phenylalanine included. Solely the CDR3 DNA is kept, with 57 bases framed from the first base.